Below are 7 T cell receptor beta chains sequenced from a single sample in a study of response to subunit inactivated influenza vaccine. TCRdb used MiXCR to reprocess the RT-PCR reads, holding one entry per CDR3 protein. In the table there are about 570,000 distinct CDR3 sequences, around 11% of which are singletons. Another study also made use of these data, one on T cells expressing NK-cell markers. That investigation notes: Making the TCR beta cDNA relied on 5'RACE template switching with UMIs.

The sequences come from PBMCs from blood, collected on the day of vaccination. Every receptor here comes from a man aged 45 to 65 who received an inactivated influenza vaccine.

In its sample, this clonotype was seen a few times. This chain uses TRBV20-1 with TRBJ2-7; 9 nucleotides agree with TRBD2. The ends lost 3 bases at V and 5 bases at J; junction bases unmatched: 8. The germline gives CDR1 DFQATT, CDR2 SNEGSKA (reference sequence). The CDR3 spans 14 residues. The CDR3, as DNA: TGCAGTGCTAGCAGTAGCGGGAGAATCAACGAGCAGTACTTC. Translation gives CSASSSGRINEQYF.

The V call is TRBV10-2, the J call TRBJ1-6; D is perhaps TRBD1 (6 bases). The length of the CDR3 is 16 residues. Deletions cut 6 bases from V and 3 bases from J, with 15 bases between. In germline, CDR1 is WSHSY, CDR2 SAAADI. CDR3 DNA: TGCGCCAGCAGAGGAGGACAGACGAACTATAATTCACCCCTCCACTTT. It specifies CASRGGQTNYNSPLHF.

V is TRBV12-5 and J is TRBJ2-5; weak D call: TRBD2 (6 bases). This CDR3 contains 16 residues. Germline V gene data show CDR1 as LGHNT and CDR2 as FRNRAP. The V and J ends lost 2 bases and 5 bases respectively, with 18 bases between them. CDR3 coding DNA: TGTGCTAGTGGTTTGATCCCGGACATTGCGGGGGAGACCCAGTACTTC. Its translation: CASGLIPDIAGETQYF.

The rearrangement joins TRBV10-3 to TRBJ2-3, with TRBD2 matching over 8 bases. V was pared by 3 bases and J by 3 bases, with 5 bases of the junction left unmatched. The V gene's germline CDR1 is ENHRY and CDR2 SYGVKD. The CDR3 runs to 15 residues. The CDR3 DNA is TGTGCCATCAGTGAAAAACTAGCGGTTACAGATACGCAGTATTTT. Its translation: CAISEKLAVTDTQYF.

This clonotype was picked up many times. The genes are TRBV7-6 and TRBJ2-3, with TRBD2 matching over 9 bases. Germline-derived CDR1 and CDR2 are SGHVS and FNYEAQ. The CDR3 has 19 residues. The V segment lost 2 bases and the J segment 2 bases; nucleotides outside the gene matches: 14. In DNA form, the CDR3 reads TGTGCCAGCAGCTTAAATAGCGGGAGCTTCCCCCACTTCACAGATACGCAGTATTTT. It translates to CASSLNSGSFPHFTDTQYF.

A few counts support this clonotype. The genes are TRBV12-3 or TRBV12-4 and TRBJ1-1; D ambiguous. Trimming cost V 7 bases and J 10 bases, with 13 bases left between them. This CDR3 contains 11 residues. CDR3 coding DNA: TGTGCCAGCATGTTTAGTGAAAGAGCTTTCTTT. Protein sequence: CASMFSERAFF.

This rearrangement joins TRBV11-2 to TRBJ2-5; tentative D call: TRBD1 (6 bases). From germline, CDR1 is SGHAT and CDR2 FQNNGV. V shed 5 bases and J shed 5 bases, with 21 bases lying between them. This CDR3 contains 16 residues. The CDR3 sequence is CASSPHPTGLGETQYF. The CDR3 region has the DNA TGTGCCAGCAGCCCACACCCCACAGGGTTGGGGGAGACCCAGTACTTC.